Listed below are T cell receptor beta chains from one sample, sequenced in a study of blood T cells in healthy people across ages. TCRdb independently ran MiXCR on the 5' RACE reads; one entry per CDR3 protein. The table records around 870,000 distinct CDR3 sequences, around 28% of them present only once. Sequencing was performed on blood. The receptors originated from a woman older than 75 in good health. Each CDR3 is given with its conserved first and last residue. The order of the fields is V gene, D gene, J gene, clone size, CDR3 DNA, CDR3 protein. A D gene is named only where the DNA matches it firmly. Expanded clones get a size class; other rows say once, few or many, or leave the size out.

TRBV29-1,TRBD1,TRBJ1-2,many,TGCAGCGTTGAAATGAGTGACAGGGAATATGGCTACACCTTC,CSVEMSDREYGYTF
TRBV7-2,.,TRBJ1-5,.,TGTGCCAGCGGCTTGTACGCTCAGCCCCAGCATTTT,CASGLYAQPQHF
TRBV7-2,.,TRBJ1-5,.,TGTGCCAGCAGCTTATTCAGGGGCGGCAATCAGCCCCAGCATTTT,CASSLFRGGNQPQHF
TRBV7-9,TRBD1,TRBJ2-1,many,TGTGCCAGCAGCTTAGCCCAGGGGGCAAACAATGAGCAGTTCTTC,CASSLAQGANNEQFF
TRBV7-2,.,TRBJ1-2,few,TGTGCCAGCAGCTTAGACCCGAGAGATAGTGGCTACACCTTC,CASSLDPRDSGYTF
TRBV27,.,TRBJ2-5,.,TGTGCCAGCAGTGACAACCGAGGATTGTACCAAGAGACCCAGTACTTC,CASSDNRGLYQETQYF
TRBV20-1,.,TRBJ1-6,once,TGCAGTGCTAGAGTAACCTCAGGATTAGCTCGAGGCTCCTATAATTCACCCCTCCACTTT,CSARVTSGLARGSYNSPLHF
TRBV7-2,.,TRBJ2-3,.,TGTGCCAGCAGCCCCGGGACTGTCACAGATACGCAGTATTTT,CASSPGTVTDTQYF
TRBV6-2/TRBV6-3,.,TRBJ2-5,.,TGTGCCAGCACCCCCAATCACGGAAGCGAGACCCAGTACTTC,CASTPNHGSETQYF
TRBV29-1,.,TRBJ2-7,.,TGCAGCGTTGCGCGGGACACCTACGAGCAGTACTTC,CSVARDTYEQYF
TRBV7-2,TRBD1,TRBJ1-6,many,TGTGCCAGCAGCCCCGTGTGGGACAGAGGGACAGATTCACCCCTCCACTTT,CASSPVWDRGTDSPLHF
TRBV7-2,.,TRBJ1-6,few,TGTGCCAGCAGCTTAGCTTTGACTAATTCACCCCTCCACTTT,CASSLALTNSPLHF
TRBV6-2/TRBV6-3,TRBD2,TRBJ2-5,.,TGTGCCAGCAGGTACGCGGGAGCGGGGGAGACCCAGTACTTC,CASRYAGAGETQYF
TRBV6-2/TRBV6-3,TRBD1,TRBJ2-7,many,TGTGCCAGCAGTTACTCTGGGACAGGGGGAAACGAGCAGTACTTC,CASSYSGTGGNEQYF
TRBV7-2,.,TRBJ1-2,many,TGTGCCAGCAGCCGAGGGGGAGAGATTCGCTACACCTTC,CASSRGGEIRYTF
TRBV28,.,TRBJ1-2,many,TGTGCCAGCACTCTAGACGGTCGTTCGTATGGCTACACCTTC,CASTLDGRSYGYTF
TRBV12-3/TRBV12-4,.,TRBJ2-1,.,TGTGCCAGCAGTTGGGGACTTTACAATGAGCAGTTCTTC,CASSWGLYNEQFF
TRBV6-6,.,TRBJ2-1,many,TGTGCCAGCAGGACCACAGGGTTGGTCAATGAGCAGTTCTTC,CASRTTGLVNEQFF
TRBV20-1,TRBD2,TRBJ2-3,few,TGCAGTGCTCCCCGGGCGGGGGGGCAACGGGATACGCAGTATTTT,CSAPRAGGQRDTQYF
TRBV27,.,TRBJ2-3,many,TGTGCCAGCAGTTTATCGGGGGATACAGATACGCAGTATTTT,CASSLSGDTDTQYF